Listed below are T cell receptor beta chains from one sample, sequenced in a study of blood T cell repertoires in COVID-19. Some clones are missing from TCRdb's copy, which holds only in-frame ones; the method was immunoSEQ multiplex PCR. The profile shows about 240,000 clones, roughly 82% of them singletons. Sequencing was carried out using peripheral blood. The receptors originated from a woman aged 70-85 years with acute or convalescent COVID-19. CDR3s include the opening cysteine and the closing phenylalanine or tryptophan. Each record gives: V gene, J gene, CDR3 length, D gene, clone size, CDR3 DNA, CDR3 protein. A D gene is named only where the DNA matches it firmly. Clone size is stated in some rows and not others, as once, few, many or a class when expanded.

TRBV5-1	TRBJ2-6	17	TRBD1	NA	TGCGCCAGCAGCTTTTACAGGGGCCAATCTGGGGCCAACGTCCTGACTTTC	CASSFYRGQSGANVLTF
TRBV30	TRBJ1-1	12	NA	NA	TGTGCCTGCCAACGGAGTCACCCTGAAGCTTTCTTT	CACQRSHPEAFF
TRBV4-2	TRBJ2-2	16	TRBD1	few	TGTGCCAGCAGCCAATTTGGGACAGGGAGCACCGGGGAGCTGTTTTTT	CASSQFGTGSTGELFF
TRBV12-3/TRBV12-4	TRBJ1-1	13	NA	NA	TGTGCCAGCAACCTTCTATCGGGGACTGAAGCTTTCTTT	CASNLLSGTEAFF
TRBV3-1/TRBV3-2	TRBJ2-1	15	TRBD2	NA	TGTGCCAGCAGACTTACTAGCGGGGGGGCCGATGAGCAGTTCTTC	CASRLTSGGADEQFF
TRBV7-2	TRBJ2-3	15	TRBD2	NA	TGTGCCAGCAGCTCTTGGACTAGCCGCACAGATACGCAGTATTTT	CASSSWTSRTDTQYF
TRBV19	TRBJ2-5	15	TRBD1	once	TGTGCCAGTAGTCCCACCCCGGACAGGCAAGAGACCCAGTACTTC	CASSPTPDRQETQYF
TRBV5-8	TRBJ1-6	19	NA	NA	TGTGCCAGCAGCTTCTTTAGTGGCCGTGTGCAGGGGAATAATTCACCCCTCCACTTT	CASSFFSGRVQGNNSPLHF
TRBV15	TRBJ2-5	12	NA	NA	TGTGCCACCAGCAGGGAGGGAGAGACCCAGTACTTC	CATSREGETQYF
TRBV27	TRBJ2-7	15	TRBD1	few	TGTGCCAGCAGTATATCGACAGGGGGCTCTGGGGAGCAGTACTTC	CASSISTGGSGEQYF
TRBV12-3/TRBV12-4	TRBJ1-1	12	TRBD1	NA	TGTGCCAGCAGTATTCACAGGGGTGAAGCTTTCTTT	CASSIHRGEAFF
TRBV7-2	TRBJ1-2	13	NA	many	TGTGCCTGCGAACAGGGTGCTAACTATGGCTACACCTTC	CACEQGANYGYTF
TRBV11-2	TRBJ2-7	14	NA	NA	TGTGCCAGCAGACCGGGACTGAGCTCCTACGAGCAGTACTTC	CASRPGLSSYEQYF
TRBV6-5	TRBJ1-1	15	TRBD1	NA	TGTGCCAGCAGTTACGTAGGGGGCGTGAACACTGAAGCTTTCTTT	CASSYVGGVNTEAFF
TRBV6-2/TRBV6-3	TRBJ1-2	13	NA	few	TGTGCCAGCAGTACAGGCAGATCCTATGGCTACACCTTC	CASSTGRSYGYTF
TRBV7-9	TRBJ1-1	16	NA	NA	TGTGCCAGCAGCTTCTATTTGACCGGACTTAACACTGAAGCTTTCTTT	CASSFYLTGLNTEAFF
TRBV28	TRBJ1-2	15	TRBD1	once	TGTGCCAGCAGTCTAGACAGGGGCAGGGTTTATGGCTACACCTTC	CASSLDRGRVYGYTF
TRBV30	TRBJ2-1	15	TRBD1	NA	TGTGCCTGGAGTGTAGGACAGGGCTCCTACAATGAGCAGTTCTTC	CAWSVGQGSYNEQFF
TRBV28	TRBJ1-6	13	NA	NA	TGCATGAGTCAACGATTAAATAATTCACCCCTCCACTTT	CMSQRLNNSPLHF
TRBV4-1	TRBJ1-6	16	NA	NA	TGCGCCAGCAGCCATTACCCGGGACAATCCTATTCACCCCTCCACTTT	CASSHYPGQSYSPLHF
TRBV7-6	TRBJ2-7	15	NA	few	TGTGCCAGCAGCTTATTACAGGGAGGGGAGTACGAGCAGTACTTC	CASSLLQGGEYEQYF
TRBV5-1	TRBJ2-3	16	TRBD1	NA	TGCGCCAGCAGCCCGTCTCCTTCAGGGGGCTCAGATACGCAGTATTTT	CASSPSPSGGSDTQYF
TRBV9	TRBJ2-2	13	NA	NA	TGTGCCAGCAGCGTTACGGTCACCGGGGAGCTGTTTTTT	CASSVTVTGELFF
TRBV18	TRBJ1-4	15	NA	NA	TGTGCCAGCTCACCACCCGGGACTGGGAATGAAAAACTGTTTTTT	CASSPPGTGNEKLFF
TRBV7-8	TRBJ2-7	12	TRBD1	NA	TGTGCCAGCAGCTCACAGGGGGACGAGCAGTACTTC	CASSSQGDEQYF
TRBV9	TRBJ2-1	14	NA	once	TGTGCCAGCAGCGTAGGTGGGACTTACAATGAGCAGTTCTTC	CASSVGGTYNEQFF
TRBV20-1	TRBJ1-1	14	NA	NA	TGCAGTGCTAGTTTGTCGGGGGGCGGCACTGAAGCTTTCTTT	CSASLSGGGTEAFF
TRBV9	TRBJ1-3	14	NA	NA	TGTGCCAGCAGCCTCAGCGCAGGGCAGCCCACCATATATTTT	CASSLSAGQPTIYF
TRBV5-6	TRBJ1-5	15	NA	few	TGTGCCAGCAGCTTGGGAGGTTATAGCAATCAGCCCCAGCATTTT	CASSLGGYSNQPQHF
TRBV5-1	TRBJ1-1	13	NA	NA	TGCGCCAGCAGCTTGAGGGGGTCGGCCGAAGCTTTCTTT	CASSLRGSAEAFF
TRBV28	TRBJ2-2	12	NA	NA	TGTGCCAGCTACAGCAACACCGGGGAGCTGTTTTTT	CASYSNTGELFF
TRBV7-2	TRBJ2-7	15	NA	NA	TGTGCCAGCAGCACCACTTCTGGACAGAACTACGAGCAGTACTTC	CASSTTSGQNYEQYF
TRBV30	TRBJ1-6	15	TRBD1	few	TGTGCCTGGAATTTCCGGGACAGGAGTAATTCACCCCTCCACTTT	CAWNFRDRSNSPLHF
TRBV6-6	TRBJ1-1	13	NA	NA	TGTGCCAGCACCCTGACATTGAACACTGAAGCTTTCTTT	CASTLTLNTEAFF
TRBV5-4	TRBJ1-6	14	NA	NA	TGTGCCAGCAGCTTGGGGGTAGAGGGTCCACCCCTCCACTTT	CASSLGVEGPPLHF
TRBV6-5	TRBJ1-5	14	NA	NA	TGTGCCAGCAGTTCACAGGATAGCAATCAGCCCCAGCATTTT	CASSSQDSNQPQHF
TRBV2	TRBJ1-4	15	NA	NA	TGTGCCAGCACCGAGGGAGGAGCAACTAATGAAAAACTGTTTTTT	CASTEGGATNEKLFF
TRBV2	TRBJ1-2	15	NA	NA	TGTGCCAGCAGTGCGTGGCAGGGGATTGCCTATGGCTACACCTTC	CASSAWQGIAYGYTF
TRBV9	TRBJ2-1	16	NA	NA	TGTGCCAGCAGCGTAGGGGGAGGAGCCTCCTACAATGAGCAGTTCTTC	CASSVGGGASYNEQFF
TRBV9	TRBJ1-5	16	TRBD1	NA	TGTGCCAGCAGCGTAGGGACAGGGGATAGCAATCAGCCCCAGCATTTT	CASSVGTGDSNQPQHF